This is a list of T cell receptor beta chains from one sample in a study of OX40 agonist ivuxolimab in advanced cancers. Some clones are missing from TCRdb's copy, which holds only in-frame ones; the method was immunoSEQ multiplex PCR. Of 60,000 to 70,000 clones listed, about four fifths were seen once; the top ten hold about 2.3%. This specimen consisted of CD4+ or CD8+ T cells sorted from blood, obtained in a trial of the OX40 agonist ivuxolimab. The receptors were sampled from an adult with an advanced solid tumor such as melanoma, head and neck, liver or kidney cancer. Each CDR3 is given with its conserved first and last residue. The order of the fields is V gene, CDR3 length, D gene, CDR3 protein. D genes are given only for firm matches.

>TRBV12-5|16|NA
CASGLVLTSSYNEQFF
>TRBV11-2|16|NA
CASRVGGSSSYNEQFF
>TRBV7-2|19|TRBD1
CASSAQAGTGLGLGEKLFF
>TRBV4-2|16|NA
CASSQDPGASSYEQYF
>TRBV29-1|15|NA
CSVAYGSFTYNEQFF
>TRBV7-3|14|TRBD2
CASSTGLANNEQFF
>TRBV14|14|TRBD1
CASSRDRGTGELFF
>TRBV19|14|NA
CASSILAKNNEQFF
>TRBV7-9|12|NA
CASRQTLDTQYF
>TRBV27|16|NA
CASSFRSRERYNEQFF
>TRBV5-1|15|NA
CASSLALGSGNTIYF
>TRBV5-1|17|NA
CASSLRVGDSGANVLTF